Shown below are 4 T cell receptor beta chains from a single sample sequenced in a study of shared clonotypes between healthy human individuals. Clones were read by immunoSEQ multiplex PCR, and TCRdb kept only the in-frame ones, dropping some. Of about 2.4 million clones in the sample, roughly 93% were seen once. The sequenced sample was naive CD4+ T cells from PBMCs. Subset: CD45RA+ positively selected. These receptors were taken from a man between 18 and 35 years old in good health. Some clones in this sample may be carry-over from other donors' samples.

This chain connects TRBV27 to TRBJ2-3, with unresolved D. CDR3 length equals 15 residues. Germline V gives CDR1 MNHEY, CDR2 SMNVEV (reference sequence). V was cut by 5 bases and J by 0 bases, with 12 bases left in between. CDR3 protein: CASSSPRASTDTQYF. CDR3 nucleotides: TGTGCCAGCAGTAGCCCTAGGGCTAGCACAGATACGCAGTATTTT.

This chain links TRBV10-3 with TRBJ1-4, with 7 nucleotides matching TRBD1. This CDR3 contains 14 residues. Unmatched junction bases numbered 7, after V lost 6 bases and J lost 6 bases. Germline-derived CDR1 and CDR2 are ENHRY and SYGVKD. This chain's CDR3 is CAIRQGVEDEKLFF. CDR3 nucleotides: TGTGCCATCAGGCAGGGGGTTGAGGATGAAAAACTGTTTTTT.

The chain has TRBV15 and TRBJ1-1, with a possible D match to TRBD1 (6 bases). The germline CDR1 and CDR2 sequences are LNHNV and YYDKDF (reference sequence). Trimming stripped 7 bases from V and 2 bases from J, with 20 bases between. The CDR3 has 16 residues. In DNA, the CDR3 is TGTGCCACCAAAAACCCGACAGGCCATCACAACACTGAAGCTTTCTTT. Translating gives CATKNPTGHHNTEAFF. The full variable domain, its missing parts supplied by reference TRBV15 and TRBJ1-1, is DAMVIQNPRYQVTQFGKPVTLSCSQTLNHNVMYWYQQKSSQAPKLLFHYYDKDFNNEADTPDNFQSRRPNTSFCFLDIRSPGLGDTAMYLCATKNPTGHHNTEAFFGQGTRLTVV.

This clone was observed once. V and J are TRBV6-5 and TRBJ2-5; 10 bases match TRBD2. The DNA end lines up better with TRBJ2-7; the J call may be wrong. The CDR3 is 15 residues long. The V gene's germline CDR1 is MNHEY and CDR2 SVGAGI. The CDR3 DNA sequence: TGTGCCAGCAGTTACAAGACTAGCGGGCCCTACGAGCAGTACTTC. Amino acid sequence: CASSYKTSGPYEQYF.